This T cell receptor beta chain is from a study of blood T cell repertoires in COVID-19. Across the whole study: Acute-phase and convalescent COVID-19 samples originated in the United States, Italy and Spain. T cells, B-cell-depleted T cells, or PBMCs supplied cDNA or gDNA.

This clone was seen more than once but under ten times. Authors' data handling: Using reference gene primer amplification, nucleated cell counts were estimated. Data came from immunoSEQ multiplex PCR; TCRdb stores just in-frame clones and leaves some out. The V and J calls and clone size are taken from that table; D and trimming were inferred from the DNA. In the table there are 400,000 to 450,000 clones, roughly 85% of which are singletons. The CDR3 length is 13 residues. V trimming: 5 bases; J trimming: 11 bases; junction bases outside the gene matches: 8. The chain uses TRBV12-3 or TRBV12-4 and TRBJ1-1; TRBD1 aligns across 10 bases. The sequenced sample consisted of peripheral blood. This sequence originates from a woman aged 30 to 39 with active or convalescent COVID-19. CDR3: CASSPRQGAFAFF. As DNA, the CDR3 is TGTGCCAGCAGTCCAAGACAGGGGGCCTTCGCTTTCTTT.